The 21 T cell receptor beta chains below were found in one sample sequenced in a study of CD8+ T cells in alopecia areata. Treatment specified: oral pan-JAK inhibitor, 5-10 mg twice daily. Isolated RNA was reverse transcribed into cDNA used as the sequencing template. Sequenced by immunoSEQ multiplex PCR; TCRdb stores in-frame clones only, minus some. The sample lists about 210,000 clones, more than 60% occurring once. Sequences were derived from CD4+ T cells sorted from blood, sampled at approximately week 44, from a patient treated with tofacitinib. These receptors all come from a human donor with alopecia areata.

This chain uses TRBV2 with TRBJ2-7; TRBD1 matches at 7 bases. The trim removed 5 bases at V and 0 bases at J, leaving 4 bases unmatched. Germline values: CDR1 SNHLY, CDR2 FYNNEI. This CDR3 has 14 amino acids. The CDR3 DNA reads as TGTGCCAGCAGTTTGGGACAGAGCTCCTACGAGCAGTACTTC. Its protein is CASSLGQSSYEQYF.

The rearrangement joins TRBV9 to TRBJ2-5, with 10 bases that match TRBD1. In germline, CDR1 is SGDLS, CDR2 YYNGEE. The CDR3 contains 14 residues. Trimming took 4 bases from V and 5 from J; bases not matched to a gene: 5. Here the CDR3 reads CASSPWTGGETQYF. The CDR3 region has the DNA TGTGCCAGCAGCCCTTGGACAGGGGGGGAGACCCAGTACTTC.

Regarding this clone: The conserved phenylalanine or tryptophan normally closing the CDR3 is absent here, so this likely arose from a read error. It is unclear where the CDR3 begins or ends on the DNA, so no DNA is shown, and the CDR3 is as TCRdb lists it. This chain joins TRBV11-2 and TRBJ2-7. The germline V gene has CDR1 SGHAT and CDR2 FQNNGV. The CDR3 sequence runs 13 residues, both termini included. The CDR3: CASSLEMAEFHWL.

As concerns this clone: Additional DNA sequences in this sample encode the identical CDR3. This chain joins TRBV20-1 and TRBJ1-4; no definite D call. V lost 5 bases to trimming and J lost 8 bases, with 6 bases between them. The CDR3 has 10 amino acids. Germline CDR1 reads DFQATT; CDR2 reads SNEGSKA (reference sequence). The CDR3 here is CSAYNEKLFF. DNA for the CDR3: TGCAGTGCTTACAACGAAAAACTGTTTTTT.

The chain carries TRBV14 and TRBJ2-3, with D possibly being TRBD1 (5 bases). Germline loops: CDR1 SGHDN, CDR2 FVKESK. CDR3 length equals 16 residues. V lost 0 bases and J lost 3, with 13 bases in between. The CDR3 spells CASSQDLQGWTDTQYF. CDR3 DNA: TGTGCCAGCAGCCAAGATCTGCAGGGTTGGACAGATACGCAGTATTTT.

The genes are TRBV5-1 and TRBJ2-5; weak D call: TRBD1 (5 bases). The CDR3 runs 15 residues. Germline values: CDR1 SGHRS, CDR2 YFSETQ. V lost 1 base and J 2 bases, leaving 12 bases between the germline ends. Written as DNA, the CDR3 is TGCGCCAGCAGCTTGCAGGGAAATCTGCAAGAGACCCAGTACTTC. It specifies CASSLQGNLQETQYF.

The chain links TRBV29-1 to TRBJ1-1, with D tentatively TRBD1 (5 bases). The germline V and J ends were trimmed by 4 bases and 1 base, with 16 bases remaining between them. Looked up from germline, CDR1 is SQVTM and CDR2 is ANQGSEA. There are 15 residues in the CDR3. The CDR3 DNA follows: TGCAGCGTTGTTGGGCGAGGGGCGACGAACACTGAAGCTTTCTTT. Translated, it gives CSVVGRGATNTEAFF.

This chain links TRBV27 with TRBJ1-2, with TRBD1 identical over 7 bases. This CDR3 is 16 amino acids long. From germline, CDR1 is MNHEY and CDR2 SMNVEV (reference sequence). The V gene end was trimmed by 1 base and the J gene end by 8 bases; junction bases not matched to a gene: 13. This CDR3 reads CASSLLGDSGVVGYTF. In DNA form, the CDR3 reads TGTGCCAGCAGTTTATTGGGGGACAGTGGGGTAGTGGGCTACACCTTC.

This clone has more than one count but fewer than ten. V and J are TRBV29-1 and TRBJ2-3; no definite D call. The CDR3 extends over 13 amino acids. Trimming took 7 bases from V and 1 from J, leaving 12 bases between them. Germline CDR1 SQVTM, CDR2 ANQGSEA. The CDR3 sequence is CSARSDGTDTQYF. The CDR3 coding sequence is TGCAGCGCTCGGTCCGACGGCACAGATACGCAGTATTTT.

The chain links TRBV4-1 to TRBJ1-2, with D hard to call. Germline CDR1 and CDR2: MGHRA and YSYEKL. The V and J ends lost 0 bases and 5 bases respectively, with 4 bases between them. The CDR3 covers 12 residues. The CDR3 DNA sequence: TGCGCCAGCAGCCAAGAATCTTATGGCTACACCTTC. Translating it yields CASSQESYGYTF.

This clone has just a few counts. This chain connects TRBV2 to TRBJ1-4, with TRBD1 as a possible D gene (6 bases). Looked up from germline, CDR1 is SNHLY and CDR2 is FYNNEI. The CDR3 sequence is 13 residues long. V was clipped by 6 bases and J by 7 bases, with 12 bases between them. Here the CDR3 reads CASRGAGGEKLFF. The CDR3 nucleotides read TGTGCCAGCAGGGGGGCTGGAGGTGAAAAACTGTTTTTT.

This rearrangement joins TRBV5-1 to TRBJ1-6, with 7 bases that match TRBD1. Germline CDR1 reads SGHRS; CDR2 reads YFSETQ. This CDR3 spans 14 amino acids. Trimming cost V 4 bases and J 7 bases; bases outside gene matches: 5. The CDR3 nucleotides are TGCGCCAGCAGCAGAATGACAGGGAATTCACCCCTCCACTTT. Residues: CASSRMTGNSPLHF.

This chain uses TRBV7-2 with TRBJ2-3; 8 bases map to TRBD2. The CDR3 is made up of 17 amino acids. The V and J ends lost 1 base and 2 bases, in that order; junction bases with no gene match: 8. The germline V gene has CDR1 SGHTA and CDR2 FQGNSA. CDR3 loop: CASSLVRGGQITDTQYF. Written as DNA, the CDR3 is TGTGCCAGCAGCTTAGTTCGCGGGGGGCAAATCACAGATACGCAGTATTTT.

The chain joins TRBV18 to TRBJ2-6, with D possibly being TRBD1 or TRBD2 (5 bases each). V lost 8 bases to trimming and J lost 0 bases, with 11 bases between them. The CDR3 runs 15 residues. The V gene's germline CDR1 is KGHSH and CDR2 LQKENI. CDR3 residues: CASAIGTSGANVLTF. CDR3 nucleotides: TGTGCCAGCGCCATAGGGACCTCTGGGGCCAACGTCCTGACTTTC.

There are a few counts of this clone. The rearrangement links TRBV5-1 to TRBJ1-2; no clear D gene. V lost 2 bases to trimming and J lost 0 bases, with 11 bases between them. Germline V gives CDR1 SGHRS, CDR2 YFSETQ. This CDR3 region has 15 residues. The CDR3 loop is CASSLNDGANYGYTF. Written as DNA, the CDR3 is TGCGCCAGCAGCTTAAACGACGGAGCTAACTATGGCTACACCTTC. Using reference TRBV5-1 and TRBJ1-2 for the parts outside the CDR3, the full variable domain is KAGVTQTPRYLIKTRGQQVTLSCSPISGHRSVSWYQQTPGQGLQFLFEYFSETQRNKGNFPGRFSGRQFSNSRSEMNVSTLELGDSALYLCASSLNDGANYGYTFGSGTRLTVV.

The sample holds a few counts of this clone. The chain recombines TRBV4-3 with TRBJ2-5; TRBD1 matches at 8 bases. J was trimmed by 1 base and V by 1 base; bases with no gene match: 2. This CDR3 comprises 15 residues. Per the germline V gene, CDR1 is LGHNA and CDR2 is YSLEER. The CDR3 loop is CASSQGTGPQETQYF. Here the CDR3 DNA reads TGCGCCAGCAGCCAAGGGACAGGGCCCCAAGAGACCCAGTACTTC.

The CDR3 DNA follows: TGTGCCAGCAGCTTAGTGGTCGGGCAGGGCCATGGCTACACCTTC. Translation gives CASSLVVGQGHGYTF. The gene calls are TRBV7-2 and TRBJ1-2; D perhaps matches TRBD1 (5 bases). V lost 1 base and J 6 bases, leaving 15 bases between the germline ends. Germline-derived CDR1 and CDR2 are SGHTA and FQGNSA. There are 15 residues in the CDR3.

The CDR3 is CASRESNSPLHF. The CDR3, as DNA: TGTGCCAGTAGGGAGTCCAATTCACCCCTCCACTTT. The chain joins TRBV19 to TRBJ1-6; no reliable D call. V dropped 6 bases and J dropped 7 bases, with 7 bases sitting between them. Looked up from germline, CDR1 is LNHDA and CDR2 is SQIVND (reference sequence). This CDR3 comprises 12 residues.

The chain recombines TRBV11-2 with TRBJ1-6; a weak D match, TRBD1 (6 bases). V was clipped by 5 bases and J by 9 bases, with 14 bases between them. Germline V CDR1 and CDR2: SGHAT, FQNNGV. There are 14 residues in the CDR3. The chain's CDR3 is CASSRNRDSSPLHF. The CDR3 DNA follows: TGTGCCAGCAGCCGTAACAGGGATAGTTCACCCCTCCACTTT. Together with reference TRBV11-2 and TRBJ1-6, the CDR3 gives the full variable domain: EAGVAQSPRYKIIEKRQSVAFWCNPISGHATLYWYQQILGQGPKLLIQFQNNGVVDDSQLPKDRFSAERLKGVDSTLKIQPAKLEDSAVYLCASSRNRDSSPLHFGNGTRLTVT.

The chain uses TRBV2 and TRBJ1-1; D gene ambiguous. V was clipped by 3 bases and J by 0 bases, with 11 bases between them. Germline CDR1 SNHLY, CDR2 FYNNEI. The CDR3 spans 15 residues. The DNA for the CDR3 is TGTGCCAGCAGTGAGCGTGAGGGCTTGAACACTGAAGCTTTCTTT. It translates to CASSEREGLNTEAFF.

The V gene is TRBV29-1, the J gene TRBJ1-2; the D is unclear. V lost 4 bases, J lost 4 bases, and 10 bases lay in between. The CDR3 has 12 residues. Germline assignment: CDR1 SQVTM and CDR2 ANQGSEA. CDR3 amino acids: CSVGKGSYGYTF. CDR3 DNA: TGCAGCGTTGGAAAGGGCAGCTATGGCTACACCTTC.